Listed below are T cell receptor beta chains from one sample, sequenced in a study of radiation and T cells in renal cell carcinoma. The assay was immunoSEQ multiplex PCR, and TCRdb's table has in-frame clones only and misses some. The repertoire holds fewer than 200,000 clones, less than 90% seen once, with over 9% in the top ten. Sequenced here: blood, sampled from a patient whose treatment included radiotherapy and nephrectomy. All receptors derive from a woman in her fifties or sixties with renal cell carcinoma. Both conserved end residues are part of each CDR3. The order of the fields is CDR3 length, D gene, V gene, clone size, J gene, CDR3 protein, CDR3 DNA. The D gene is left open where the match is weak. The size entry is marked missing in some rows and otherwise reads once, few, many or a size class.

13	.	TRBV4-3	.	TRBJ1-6	CASSQDRNSPLHF	TGCGCCAGCAGCCAAGATCGGAATTCACCCCTCCACTTT
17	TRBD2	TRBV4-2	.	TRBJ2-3	CASSQEGAGGWTDTQYF	TGTGCCAGCAGCCAAGAAGGTGCGGGGGGGTGGACAGATACGCAGTATTTT
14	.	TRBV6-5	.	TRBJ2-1	CASSYYPGRNEQFF	TGTGCCAGCAGTTACTATCCTGGGCGCAATGAGCAGTTCTTC
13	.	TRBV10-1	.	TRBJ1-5	CASSETGNQPQHF	TGCGCCAGCAGTGAGACAGGCAATCAGCCCCAGCATTTT
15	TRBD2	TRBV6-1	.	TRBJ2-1	CASNRLADAYNEQFF	TGTGCCAGCAACCGACTAGCAGACGCCTACAATGAGCAGTTCTTC
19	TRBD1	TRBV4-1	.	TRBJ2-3	CASSQDDRGYITSTDTQYF	TGCGCCAGCAGCCAAGATGACAGGGGCTACATTACTAGCACAGATACGCAGTATTTT
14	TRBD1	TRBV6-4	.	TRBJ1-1	CASSAGQGNTEAFF	TGTGCCAGCAGTGCCGGACAGGGGAACACTGAAGCTTTCTTT
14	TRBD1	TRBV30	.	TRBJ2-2	CAWTLDRGTGELFF	TGTGCCTGGACCCTGGACAGGGGCACCGGGGAGCTGTTTTTT
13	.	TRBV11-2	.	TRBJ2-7	CASSLDLLYEQYF	TGTGCCAGCAGCTTAGATCTCCTCTACGAGCAGTACTTC
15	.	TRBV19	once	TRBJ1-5	CASSIDHGDNQPQHF	TGTGCCAGTAGTATAGATCACGGAGACAATCAGCCCCAGCATTTT
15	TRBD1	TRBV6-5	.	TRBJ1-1	CASSYYEGASTEAFF	TGTGCCAGCAGTTACTATGAGGGGGCCAGCACTGAAGCTTTCTTT
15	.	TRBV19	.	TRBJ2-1	CASSRQAGSYNEQFF	TGTGCCAGTAGTCGACAGGCGGGCTCCTACAATGAGCAGTTCTTC
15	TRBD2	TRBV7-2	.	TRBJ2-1	CASSLTSGSRNEQFF	TGTGCCAGCAGCTTAACTAGCGGGAGCCGCAATGAGCAGTTCTTC
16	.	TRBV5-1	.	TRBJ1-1	CASSFSGDGVNTEAFF	TGCGCCAGCAGCTTTTCAGGGGACGGGGTGAACACTGAAGCTTTCTTT
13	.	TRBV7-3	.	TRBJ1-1	CASSLGLGTEAFF	TGTGCCAGCAGCCTAGGCCTGGGTACTGAAGCTTTCTTT
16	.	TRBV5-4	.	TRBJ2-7	CASSLRSWRQGYEQYF	TGTGCCAGCAGCTTACGCAGTTGGAGGCAGGGGTACGAGCAGTACTTC
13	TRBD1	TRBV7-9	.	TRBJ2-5	CASSPGGWETQYF	TGTGCCAGCAGCCCAGGGGGCTGGGAGACCCAGTACTTC
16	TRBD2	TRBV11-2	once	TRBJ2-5	CASSSGPAGGQETQYF	TGTGCCAGCAGCTCTGGGCCAGCGGGGGGACAAGAGACCCAGTACTTC
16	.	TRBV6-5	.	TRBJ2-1	CASSYLGVTGFNEQFF	TGTGCCAGCAGTTATCTCGGGGTAACAGGGTTCAATGAGCAGTTCTTC
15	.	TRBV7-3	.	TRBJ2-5	CASSFTSSQVGTQYF	TGTGCCAGCAGCTTTACTAGCTCCCAGGTCGGGACCCAGTACTTC
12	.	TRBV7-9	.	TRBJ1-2	CASSLFFGGYTF	TGTGCCAGCAGCTTGTTCTTCGGTGGCTACACCTTC
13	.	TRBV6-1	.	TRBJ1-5	CASSDGNRQPQHF	TGTGCCAGCAGTGACGGGAATCGTCAGCCCCAGCATTTT
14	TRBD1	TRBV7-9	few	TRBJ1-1	CASSLVQGDTEAFF	TGTGCCAGCAGCTTAGTACAGGGGGACACTGAAGCTTTCTTT
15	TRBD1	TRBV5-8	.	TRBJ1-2	CASSMRGRRDYGYTF	TGTGCCAGCAGCATGAGGGGGCGCCGAGACTATGGCTACACCTTC
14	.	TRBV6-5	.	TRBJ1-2	CASSRDLSNYGYTF	TGTGCCAGCAGTCGGGACTTATCTAACTATGGCTACACCTTC
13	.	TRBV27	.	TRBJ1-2	CASSWGPTQGYTF	TGTGCCAGCAGTTGGGGACCTACTCAAGGCTACACCTTC
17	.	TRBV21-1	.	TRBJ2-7	CASTKWLAGFFAYEQYF	TGTGCCAGCACCAAGTGGCTAGCGGGATTCTTCGCCTACGAGCAGTACTTC
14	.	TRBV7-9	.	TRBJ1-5	CASSPLGPGQPQHF	TGTGCCAGCAGCCCCCTGGGGCCGGGGCAGCCCCAGCATTTT
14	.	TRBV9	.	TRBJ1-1	CASSVTGTNTEAFF	TGTGCCAGCAGCGTTACAGGAACGAACACTGAAGCTTTCTTT
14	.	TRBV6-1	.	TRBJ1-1	CASSLRTENTEAFF	TGTGCCAGCAGCCTTCGGACGGAGAACACTGAAGCTTTCTTT
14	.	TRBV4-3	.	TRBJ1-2	CASSPAGGVYGYTF	TGCGCCAGCAGCCCGGCTGGAGGGGTCTATGGCTACACCTTC
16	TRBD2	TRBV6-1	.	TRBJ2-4	CASSEGLAGNKNIQYF	TGTGCCAGCAGTGAAGGACTAGCGGGGAACAAAAACATTCAGTACTTC
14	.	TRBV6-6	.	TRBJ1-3	CASIVQGFGNTIYF	TGTGCCAGCATCGTACAAGGGTTCGGAAACACCATATATTTT
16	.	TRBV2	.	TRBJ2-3	CASSDLRGSSVDTQYF	TGTGCCAGCAGTGATCTTCGGGGCAGCTCAGTAGATACGCAGTATTTT
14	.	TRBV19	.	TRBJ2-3	CASSIQIATDTQYF	TGTGCCAGTAGTATCCAAATCGCCACAGATACGCAGTATTTT
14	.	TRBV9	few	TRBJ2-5	CASSVSNVRETQYF	TGTGCCAGCAGCGTGAGCAATGTTCGGGAGACCCAGTACTTC
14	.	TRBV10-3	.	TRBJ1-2	CAISESPVRYGYTF	TGTGCCATCAGTGAGTCTCCCGTCAGGTATGGCTACACCTTC
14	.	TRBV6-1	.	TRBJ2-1	CATTLEWREDEQFF	TGTGCCACTACCCTGGAGTGGAGGGAGGATGAGCAGTTCTTC
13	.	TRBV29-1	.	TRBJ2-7	CSVGTVLRGIEDF	TGCAGCGTTGGGACGGTCCTACGAGGAATAGAGGACTTC
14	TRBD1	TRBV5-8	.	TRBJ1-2	CASSSPDRAYGYTF	TGTGCCAGCAGCTCCCCGGACAGGGCCTATGGCTACACCTTC
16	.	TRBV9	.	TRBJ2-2	CASSRNRLTSTGELFF	TGTGCCAGCAGCCGCAACCGGTTGACCAGCACCGGGGAGCTGTTTTTT
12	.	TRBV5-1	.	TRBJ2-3	CASSLNGDTQYF	TGCGCCAGCAGCTTAAACGGAGATACGCAGTATTTT
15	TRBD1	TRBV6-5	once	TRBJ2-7	CASRGTASISYEQYF	TGTGCCAGCAGAGGGACAGCAAGTATCTCCTACGAGCAGTACTTC
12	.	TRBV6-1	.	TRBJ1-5	CASSVGNQPQHF	TGTGCCAGCTCGGTCGGAAATCAGCCCCAGCATTTT
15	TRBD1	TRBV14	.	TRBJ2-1	CASSQLGTGGNEQFF	TGTGCCAGCAGCCAGCTCGGGACAGGGGGGAATGAGCAGTTCTTC
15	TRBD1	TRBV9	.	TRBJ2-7	CASSPLGQGASEQYF	TGTGCCAGCAGCCCCCTTGGGCAGGGGGCAAGTGAGCAGTACTTC
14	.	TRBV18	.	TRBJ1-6	CASSPQKGNSPLHF	TGTGCCAGCTCACCACAGAAAGGGAATTCACCCCTCCACTTT
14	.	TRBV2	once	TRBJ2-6	CASSGSRGANVLTF	TGTGCCAGCAGTGGGTCCCGTGGGGCCAACGTCCTGACTTTC
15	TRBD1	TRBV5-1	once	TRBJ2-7	CASSSFGTGVVKQYF	TGCGCCAGCAGCTCATTCGGGACAGGGGTAGTTAAGCAGTACTTC
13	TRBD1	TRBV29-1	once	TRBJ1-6	CSVRRDSNSPLHF	TGCAGCGTTAGAAGGGACAGCAATTCACCCCTCCACTTT
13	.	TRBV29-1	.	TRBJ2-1	CSVDVGKYNEQFF	TGCAGCGTTGATGTGGGGAAGTACAATGAGCAGTTCTTC
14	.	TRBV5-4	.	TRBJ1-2	CASSLGTQNYGYTF	TGTGCCAGCAGCCTTGGGACGCAAAACTATGGCTACACCTTC
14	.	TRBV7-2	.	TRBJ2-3	CASSLGDGGPGSYF	TGTGCCAGCAGCTTAGGTGACGGGGGGCCGGGCTCGTATTTT
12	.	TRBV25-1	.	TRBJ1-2	CASSVANYGYTF	TGTGCCAGCAGTGTGGCTAACTATGGCTACACCTTC
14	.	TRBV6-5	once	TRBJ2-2	CASSYSPVLGELFF	TGTGCCAGCAGTTACTCCCCCGTATTGGGGGAGCTGTTTTTT
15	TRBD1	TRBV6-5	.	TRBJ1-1	CASSYGGTGGTEAFF	TGTGCCAGCAGTTACGGGGGGACAGGGGGAACTGAAGCTTTCTTT
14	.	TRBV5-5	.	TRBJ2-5	CASSLFGGQETQYF	TGTGCCAGCAGCTTGTTTGGGGGCCAAGAGACCCAGTACTTC